One T cell receptor (beta chain) is described in this entry. Its cognate antigen is unknown. Clones were sequenced by immunoSEQ multiplex PCR, and TCRdb holds only the in-frame ones, with some missing. The table has 100,000 to 150,000 clones, less than 95% seen once. The CDR3 is made up of 16 amino acids. With 0 bases clipped from V and 4 bases from J, the junction kept 3 bases outside the gene matches. CDR1 and CDR2 from the germline V gene are MRHNA and SNTAGT. These data originate in a study of T cell responses to AZD1222 COVID-19 vaccine. Findings and limits, study-wide: Dominant CD4 TCR responses targeted spike regions 160-218 and 743-854.

This TCR came from an adult in good health. Sequencing was performed on peripheral blood, taken on day 0 of MenACWY control vaccination. The chain combines TRBV6-4 with TRBJ2-2, with 9 bases identical to TRBD2. The CDR3 spells CASSDSHSGSTGELFF. In DNA, the CDR3 is TGTGCCAGCAGTGACTCGCATAGCGGGAGCACCGGGGAGCTGTTTTTT.